The 15 T cell receptor beta chains reported below all come from one sample, sequenced in a study of T cell responses to AZD1222 COVID-19 vaccine. Profiling relied on immunoSEQ multiplex PCR, and the TCRdb table lists in-frame clones only, not all of them. The repertoire has more than 250,000 clones, 85% to 95% of them found once; the top ten carry 0.55%. Specimen: peripheral blood, collected on day 0 of AZD1222 vaccination. The receptors originated from an adult in good health.

The chain combines TRBV5-1 with TRBJ1-3; D is unclear. Germline assignment: CDR1 SGHRS and CDR2 YFSETQ. V gave up 1 base and J gave up 0 bases, with 8 bases separating them. There are 15 residues in the CDR3. CDR3: CASSLSGSSGNTIYF. The CDR3 nucleotides are TGCGCCAGCAGCTTGTCGGGGAGCTCTGGAAACACCATATATTTT. Full variable domain (outside the CDR3, taken from reference TRBV5-1 and TRBJ1-3): KAGVTQTPRYLIKTRGQQVTLSCSPISGHRSVSWYQQTPGQGLQFLFEYFSETQRNKGNFPGRFSGRQFSNSRSEMNVSTLELGDSALYLCASSLSGSSGNTIYFGEGSWLTVV.

The gene calls are TRBV5-1 and TRBJ1-3; no clear D. This CDR3 region has 15 residues. CDR1 is SGHRS, CDR2 YFSETQ, per germline. The V and J ends lost 4 bases and 3 bases respectively, with 14 bases between them. CDR3 region: CASSPTASYGNTIYF. The CDR3, as DNA: TGCGCCAGCAGCCCCACTGCTTCCTATGGAAACACCATATATTTT.

This chain links TRBV2 with TRBJ2-2, with TRBD2 identical over 8 bases. Germline lookup yields CDR1 SNHLY and CDR2 FYNNEI. The ends lost 4 bases at V and 0 bases at J; junction bases unmatched: 4. CDR3 length: 16 amino acids. Written as DNA, the CDR3 is TGTGCCAGCAGTGTTGCGGGGGGTGCGAACACCGGGGAGCTGTTTTTT. Protein product: CASSVAGGANTGELFF.

Written as DNA, the CDR3 is TGTGCCAGCACACCAACGGGGTTATCCTACAATGAGCAGTTCTTC. Its translation is CASTPTGLSYNEQFF. The chain combines TRBV5-4 with TRBJ2-1, with D perhaps TRBD2 (5 bases). The V and J ends lost 6 bases and 1 base respectively, with 14 bases between them. The CDR3 has 15 amino acids. CDR1 is SGHNT, CDR2 YYREEE, per germline (reference sequence). Drawing the rest from reference TRBV5-4 and TRBJ2-1, the complete variable domain is ETGVTQSPTHLIKTRGQQVTLRCSSQSGHNTVSWYQQALGQGPQFIFQYYREEENGRGNFPPRFSGLQFPNYSSELNVNALELDDSALYLCASTPTGLSYNEQFFGPGTRLTVL.

This clone was picked up one time. Within the sample, other DNA sequences also encode this same CDR3. This rearrangement joins TRBV12-3 or TRBV12-4 to TRBJ2-2; D gene ambiguous. The CDR3 has 12 amino acids. V gave up 6 bases and J gave up 1 base, with 3 bases separating them. DNA of the CDR3: TGTGCCAGCAGAAAGAACACCGGGGAGCTGTTTTTT. It specifies CASRKNTGELFF.

V and J are TRBV28 and TRBJ1-2, with D tentatively TRBD1 (5 bases). Germline V gene data show CDR1 as MDHEN and CDR2 as SYDVKM. There are 13 residues in the CDR3. Between the trimmed V and J ends, which lost 5 bases and 5 bases, there was a span of 12 bases. This CDR3 reads CASSPIGTYGYTF. CDR3 DNA: TGTGCCAGCAGTCCGATAGGGACGTATGGCTACACCTTC.

V is TRBV7-9 and J is TRBJ2-3, with 9 nucleotides matching TRBD2. With 2 bases clipped from V and 3 bases from J, the junction kept 9 bases outside the gene matches. The CDR3 extends over 17 amino acids. Germline V lookup: CDR1 SEHNR, CDR2 FQNEAQ (reference sequence). Here the CDR3 reads CASSLRRGGRRTDTQYF. The CDR3 DNA follows: TGTGCCAGCAGCTTAAGGCGGGGGGGCCGCCGAACAGATACGCAGTATTTT.

This clone was detected once. The rearrangement links TRBV5-1 to TRBJ2-1; 7 bases align to TRBD2. J lost 2 bases, V lost 5 bases, and 7 bases had no gene match. This CDR3 contains 15 residues. Germline V gene lookup returns CDR1 SGHRS and CDR2 YFSETQ. Here the CDR3 DNA reads TGCGCCAGCAGTGTAAGCGGGATAACCTACAATGAGCAGTTCTTC. Its protein product is CASSVSGITYNEQFF.

The chain has TRBV7-2 and TRBJ1-2; 9 bases match TRBD1. The V segment lost 5 bases and the J segment 5 bases; nucleotides outside the gene matches: 6. The length of the CDR3 is 14 residues. CDR1 is SGHTA, CDR2 FQGNSA, per germline. CDR3 sequence (DNA): TGTGCCAGCAGCACCGGACAGGGGTGGTATGGCTACACCTTC. This codes for CASSTGQGWYGYTF.

The J gene is TRBJ1-4, the V gene TRBV5-1; TRBD1 aligns across 8 bases. The V gene's germline CDR1 is SGHRS and CDR2 YFSETQ. This CDR3 has 16 amino acids. Trimming removed 3 bases from V and 8 bases from J; junction bases left unmatched: 12. CDR3 in DNA: TGCGCCAGCAGCTGGGGACTAAGACAGGGGAACGAAAAACTGTTTTTT. This encodes CASSWGLRQGNEKLFF. The entire variable domain, with the rest obtained from reference TRBV5-1 and TRBJ1-4, is as follows: KAGVTQTPRYLIKTRGQQVTLSCSPISGHRSVSWYQQTPGQGLQFLFEYFSETQRNKGNFPGRFSGRQFSNSRSEMNVSTLELGDSALYLCASSWGLRQGNEKLFFGSGTQLSVL.

The chain is built from TRBV19 and TRBJ2-4, with D possibly being TRBD1 (5 bases). Germline CDR1 is LNHDA and CDR2 is SQIVND (reference sequence). Trimming stripped 3 bases from V and 4 bases from J, with 10 bases between. The CDR3 totals 14 residues. As DNA, the CDR3 is TGTGCCAGTAGTATGGGGCGTCCGAAAAACATTCAGTACTTC. As protein: CASSMGRPKNIQYF.

This sequence joins TRBV5-4 and TRBJ1-2; the D gene is possibly TRBD1 (5 bases). Trimming took 3 bases from V and 4 from J, leaving 13 bases between them. This CDR3 has 14 residues. Per germline, CDR1 SGHNT and CDR2 YYREEE (reference sequence). CDR3 coding DNA: TGTGCCAGCAGCTCGGACACCACCACCTATGGCTACACCTTC. Its protein is CASSSDTTTYGYTF.

CDR3 coding DNA: TGTGCCAGCAGCTTAGGACTAGCCACGTCCTACGAGCAGTACTTC. It is translated as CASSLGLATSYEQYF. V usage is TRBV7-2 and J usage is TRBJ2-7, with 7 positions matching TRBD2. CDR3 length equals 15 residues. V shed 1 base and J 1 base; nucleotides not matched to a gene: 4. Looked up from germline, CDR1 is SGHTA and CDR2 is FQGNSA.

CDR3 sequence (DNA): TGTGCCAGTAGTCCCCTAGGGCAGAACACTGAAGCTTTCTTT. Its translation: CASSPLGQNTEAFF. The chain is built from TRBV19 and TRBJ1-1, with D unresolved. Trimming cost V 5 bases and J 1 base, with 11 bases left between them. This CDR3 is 14 amino acids long. From germline, CDR1 is LNHDA and CDR2 SQIVND (reference sequence).

The chain combines TRBV4-3 with TRBJ1-6; 7 nucleotides align to TRBD1. V was clipped by 0 bases and J by 6 bases; unmatched bases: 2. In germline, CDR1 is LGHNA, CDR2 YSLEER. This CDR3 contains 15 residues. CDR3 in DNA: TGCGCCAGCAGCCAAGAGACAGGGCCTAATTCACCCCTCCACTTT. This sequence encodes CASSQETGPNSPLHF.